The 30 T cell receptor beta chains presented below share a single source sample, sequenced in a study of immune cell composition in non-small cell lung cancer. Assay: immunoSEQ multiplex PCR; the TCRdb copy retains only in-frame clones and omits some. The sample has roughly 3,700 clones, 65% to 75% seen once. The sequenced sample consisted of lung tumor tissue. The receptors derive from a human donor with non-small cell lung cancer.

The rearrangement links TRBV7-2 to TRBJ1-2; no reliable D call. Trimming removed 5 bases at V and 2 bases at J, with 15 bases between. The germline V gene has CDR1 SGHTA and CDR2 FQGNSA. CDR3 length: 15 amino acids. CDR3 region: CASSPVSGGNYGYTF. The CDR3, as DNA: TGTGCCAGCAGCCCCGTTTCGGGAGGAAACTATGGCTACACCTTC.

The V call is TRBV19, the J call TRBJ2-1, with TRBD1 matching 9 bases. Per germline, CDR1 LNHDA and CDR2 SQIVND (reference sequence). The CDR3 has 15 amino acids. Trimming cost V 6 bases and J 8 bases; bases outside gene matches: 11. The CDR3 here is CASRQGALSGDEQFF. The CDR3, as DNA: TGTGCCAGTAGACAGGGGGCCCTATCGGGGGATGAGCAGTTCTTC.

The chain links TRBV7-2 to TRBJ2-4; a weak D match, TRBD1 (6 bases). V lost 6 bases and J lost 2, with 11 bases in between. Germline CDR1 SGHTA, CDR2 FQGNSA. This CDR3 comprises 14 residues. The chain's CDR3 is CASRYTGTKNIQYF. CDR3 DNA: TGTGCCAGCAGGTATACAGGGACCAAAAACATTCAGTACTTC. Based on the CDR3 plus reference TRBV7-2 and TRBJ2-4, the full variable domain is GAGVSQSPSNKVTEKGKDVELRCDPISGHTALYWYRQSLGQGLEFLIYFQGNSAPDKSGLPSDRFSAERTGGSVSTLTIQRTQQEDSAVYLCASRYTGTKNIQYFGAGTRLSVL.

CDR3 coding DNA: TGTGCCATCAGTGAGTCGGGCGGGGGCTCAGGCGGGGAGCTGTTTTTT. Translating it yields CAISESGGGSGGELFF. The chain has TRBV10-3 and TRBJ2-2, with TRBD2 as a possible D gene (7 bases). Per germline, CDR1 ENHRY and CDR2 SYGVKD. Trimming stripped 0 bases from V and 7 bases from J, with 15 bases between. The CDR3 has 16 residues.

In DNA, the CDR3 is TGTGCCAGTAGTAAACACAGGGGGGTGAACACTGAAGCTTTCTTT. As protein: CASSKHRGVNTEAFF. The chain employs TRBV19 and TRBJ1-1, with TRBD1 identical over 8 bases. After removal of 4 bases from V and 0 bases from J, the junction contained 4 bases not matched to a gene. The germline V gene encodes CDR1 LNHDA and CDR2 SQIVND (reference sequence). The CDR3 consists of 15 residues.

CDR3 region: CASSLTQGAGTEAFF. CDR3 in DNA: TGCGCCAGCAGCCTTACCCAGGGGGCGGGCACTGAAGCTTTCTTT. V and J are TRBV5-1 and TRBJ1-1; 8 bases agree with TRBD1. Trimming at V came to 4 bases and at J to 4 bases, leaving 9 bases not matched to a gene. Looked up from germline, CDR1 is SGHRS and CDR2 is YFSETQ. The CDR3 spans 15 residues.

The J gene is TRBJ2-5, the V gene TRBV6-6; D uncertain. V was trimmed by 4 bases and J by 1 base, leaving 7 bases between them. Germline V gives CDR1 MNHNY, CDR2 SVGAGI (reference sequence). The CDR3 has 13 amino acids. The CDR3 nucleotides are TGTGCCAGCAGTTCCAGATCCCAAGAGACCCAGTACTTC. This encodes CASSSRSQETQYF.

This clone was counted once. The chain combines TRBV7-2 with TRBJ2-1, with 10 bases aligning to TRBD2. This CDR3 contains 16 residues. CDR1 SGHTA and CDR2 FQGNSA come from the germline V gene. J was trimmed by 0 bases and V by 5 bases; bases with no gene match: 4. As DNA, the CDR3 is TGTGCCAGCAGCAGCTCTAGCGGGGGCTCCTACAATGAGCAGTTCTTC. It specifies CASSSSSGGSYNEQFF.

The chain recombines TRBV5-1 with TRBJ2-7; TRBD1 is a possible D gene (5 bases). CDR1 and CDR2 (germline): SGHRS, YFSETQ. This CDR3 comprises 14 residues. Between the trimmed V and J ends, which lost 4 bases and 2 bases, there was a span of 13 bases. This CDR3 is CASSPTAGTYEQYF. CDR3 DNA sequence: TGCGCCAGCAGCCCGACGGCAGGGACCTACGAGCAGTACTTC.

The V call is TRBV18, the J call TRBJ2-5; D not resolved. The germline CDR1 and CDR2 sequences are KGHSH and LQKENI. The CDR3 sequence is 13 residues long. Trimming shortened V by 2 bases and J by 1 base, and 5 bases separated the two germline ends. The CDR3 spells CASSPNGQETQYF. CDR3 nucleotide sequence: TGTGCCAGCTCACCAAACGGCCAAGAGACCCAGTACTTC.

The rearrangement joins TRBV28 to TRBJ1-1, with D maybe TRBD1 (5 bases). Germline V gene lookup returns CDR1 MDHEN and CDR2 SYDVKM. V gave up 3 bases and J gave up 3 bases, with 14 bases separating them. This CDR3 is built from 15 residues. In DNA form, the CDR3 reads TGTGCCAGCAGTTTGGACACACCGGCGGACACTGAAGCTTTCTTT. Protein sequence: CASSLDTPADTEAFF.

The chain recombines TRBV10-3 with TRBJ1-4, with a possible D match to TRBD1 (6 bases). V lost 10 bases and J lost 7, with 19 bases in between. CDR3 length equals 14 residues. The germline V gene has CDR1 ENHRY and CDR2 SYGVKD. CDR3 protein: CATAPPGGSEKLFF. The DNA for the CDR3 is TGTGCCACCGCCCCCCCGGGGGGCAGTGAAAAACTGTTTTTT.

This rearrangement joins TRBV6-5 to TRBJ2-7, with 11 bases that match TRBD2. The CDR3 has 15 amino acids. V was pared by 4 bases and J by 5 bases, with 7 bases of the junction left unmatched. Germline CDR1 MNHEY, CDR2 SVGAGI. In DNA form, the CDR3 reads TGTGCCAGCAGTTCCCTGACTAGCGGGATAGACGAGCAGTACTTC. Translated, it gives CASSSLTSGIDEQYF.

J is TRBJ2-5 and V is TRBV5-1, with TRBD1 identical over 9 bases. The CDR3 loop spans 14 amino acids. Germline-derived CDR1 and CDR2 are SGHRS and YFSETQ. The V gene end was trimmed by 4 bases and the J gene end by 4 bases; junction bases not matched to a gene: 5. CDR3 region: CASSVGTGTETQYF. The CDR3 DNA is TGCGCCAGCAGCGTAGGGACAGGGACAGAGACCCAGTACTTC. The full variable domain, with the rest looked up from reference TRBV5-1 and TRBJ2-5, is KAGVTQTPRYLIKTRGQQVTLSCSPISGHRSVSWYQQTPGQGLQFLFEYFSETQRNKGNFPGRFSGRQFSNSRSEMNVSTLELGDSALYLCASSVGTGTETQYFGPGTRLLVL.

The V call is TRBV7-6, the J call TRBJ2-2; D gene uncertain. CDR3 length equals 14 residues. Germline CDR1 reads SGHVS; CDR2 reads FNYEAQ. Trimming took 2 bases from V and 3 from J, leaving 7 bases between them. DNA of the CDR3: TGTGCCAGCAGCTTACTAGTTTACACCGGGGAGCTGTTTTTT. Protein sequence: CASSLLVYTGELFF.

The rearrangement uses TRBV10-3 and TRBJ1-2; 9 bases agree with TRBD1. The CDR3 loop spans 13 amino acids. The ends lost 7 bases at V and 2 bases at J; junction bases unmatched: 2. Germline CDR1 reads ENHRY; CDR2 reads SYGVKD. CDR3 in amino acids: CAITGTGNYGYTF. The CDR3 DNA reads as TGTGCCATCACCGGGACAGGGAACTATGGCTACACCTTC.

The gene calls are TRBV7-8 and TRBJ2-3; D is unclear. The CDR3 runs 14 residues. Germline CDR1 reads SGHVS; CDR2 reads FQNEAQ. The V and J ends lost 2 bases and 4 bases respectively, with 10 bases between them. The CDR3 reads CASSLRRGPDTQYF. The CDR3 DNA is TGTGCCAGCAGCTTACGTCGCGGTCCAGATACGCAGTATTTT.

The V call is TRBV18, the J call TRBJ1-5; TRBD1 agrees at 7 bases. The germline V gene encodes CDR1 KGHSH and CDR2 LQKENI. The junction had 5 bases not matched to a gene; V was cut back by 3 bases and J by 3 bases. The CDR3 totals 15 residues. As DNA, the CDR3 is TGTGCCAGCTCACCGGGACAGCTACCCAATCAGCCCCAGCATTTT. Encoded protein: CASSPGQLPNQPQHF.

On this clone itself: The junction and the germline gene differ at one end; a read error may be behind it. As DNA, the CDR3 is TGTGCCATCCTAGGACAGTCGGGGCTCCTACTTTTT. The encoded protein is CAILGQSGLLLF. This rearrangement joins TRBV10-3 to TRBJ2-2, with a tentative D call TRBD1 (6 bases). CDR3 length: 12 residues. The germline V gene has CDR1 ENHRY and CDR2 SYGVKD.

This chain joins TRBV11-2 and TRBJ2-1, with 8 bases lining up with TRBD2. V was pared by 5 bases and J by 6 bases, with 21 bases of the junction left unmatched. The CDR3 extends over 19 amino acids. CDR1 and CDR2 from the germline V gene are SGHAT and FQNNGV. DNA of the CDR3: TGTGCCAGCAGCCCGGGGGGGGCGTTAGCGGGAAGGGCGAGCAATGAGCAGTTCTTC. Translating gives CASSPGGALAGRASNEQFF.

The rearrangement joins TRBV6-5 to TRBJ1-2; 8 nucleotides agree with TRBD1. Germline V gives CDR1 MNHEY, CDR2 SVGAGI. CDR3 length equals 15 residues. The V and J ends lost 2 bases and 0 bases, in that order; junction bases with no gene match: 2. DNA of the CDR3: TGTGCCAGCAGTTACGCGACAGGGGCTAACTATGGCTACACCTTC. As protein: CASSYATGANYGYTF.

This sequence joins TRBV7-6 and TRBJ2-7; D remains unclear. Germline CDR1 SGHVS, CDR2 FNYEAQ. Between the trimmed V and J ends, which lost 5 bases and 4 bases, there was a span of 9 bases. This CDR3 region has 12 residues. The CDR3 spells CASSPNRYEQYF. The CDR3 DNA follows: TGTGCCAGCAGCCCCAACAGATACGAGCAGTACTTC.

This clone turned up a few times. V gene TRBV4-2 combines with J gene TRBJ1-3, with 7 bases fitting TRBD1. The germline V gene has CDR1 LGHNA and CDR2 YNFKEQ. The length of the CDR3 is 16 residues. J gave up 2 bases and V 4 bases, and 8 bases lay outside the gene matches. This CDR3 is CASSRGTEGPGNTIYF. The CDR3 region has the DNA TGTGCCAGCAGCCGCGGGACAGAAGGGCCTGGAAACACCATATATTTT.

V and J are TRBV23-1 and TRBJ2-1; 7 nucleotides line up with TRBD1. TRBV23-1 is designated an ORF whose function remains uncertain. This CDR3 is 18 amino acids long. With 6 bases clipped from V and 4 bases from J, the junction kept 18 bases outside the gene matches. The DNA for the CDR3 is TGCGCCAGCAGCCAGTCCACTCCCGACAGGGTTACTTACAATGAGCAGTTCTTC. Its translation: CASSQSTPDRVTYNEQFF.

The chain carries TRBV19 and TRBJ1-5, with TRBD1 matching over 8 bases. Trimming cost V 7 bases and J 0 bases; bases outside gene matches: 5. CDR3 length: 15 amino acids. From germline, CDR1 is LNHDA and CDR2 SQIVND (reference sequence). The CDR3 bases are TGTGCCAGTACCCAGACAGGGGTTAGCAATCAGCCCCAGCATTTT. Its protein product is CASTQTGVSNQPQHF.

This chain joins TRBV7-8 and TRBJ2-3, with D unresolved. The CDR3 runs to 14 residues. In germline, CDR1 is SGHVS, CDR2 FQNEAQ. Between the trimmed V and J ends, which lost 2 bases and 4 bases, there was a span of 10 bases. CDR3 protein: CASSLSRKADTQYF. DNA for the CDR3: TGTGCCAGCAGCTTATCTAGAAAGGCAGATACGCAGTATTTT.

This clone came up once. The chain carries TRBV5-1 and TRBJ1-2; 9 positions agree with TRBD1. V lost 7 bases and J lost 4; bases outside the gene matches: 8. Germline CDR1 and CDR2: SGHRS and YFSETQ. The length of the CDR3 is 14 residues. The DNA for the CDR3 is TGCGCCAGCCACGACAGGGGGGACTTCTATGGCTACACCTTC. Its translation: CASHDRGDFYGYTF.

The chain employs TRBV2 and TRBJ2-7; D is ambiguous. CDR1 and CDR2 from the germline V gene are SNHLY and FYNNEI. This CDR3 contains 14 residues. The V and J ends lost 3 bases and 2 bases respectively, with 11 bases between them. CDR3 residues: CASSEVRITYEQYF. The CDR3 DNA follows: TGTGCCAGCAGTGAGGTGCGTATTACCTACGAGCAGTACTTC.

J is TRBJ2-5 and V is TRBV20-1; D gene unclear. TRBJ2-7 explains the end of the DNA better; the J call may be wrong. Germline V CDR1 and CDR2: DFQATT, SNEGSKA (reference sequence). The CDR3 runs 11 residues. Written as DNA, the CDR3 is TGCAGTGCTGAGGTTGCCTACGAGCAGTACTTC. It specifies CSAEVAYEQYF.

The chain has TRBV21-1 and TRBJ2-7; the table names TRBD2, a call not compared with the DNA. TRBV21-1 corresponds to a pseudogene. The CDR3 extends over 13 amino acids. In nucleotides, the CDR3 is TGTGCCAGCAGCAATGGGGGGGGATCCGAGCAGTACTTC. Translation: CASSNGGGSEQYF.